The T cell receptor (beta chain) under discussion was sequenced for a study of blood T cell repertoires in COVID-19. Study-level information: COVID-19 samples, acute and convalescent, were from the United States, Italy and Spain. The analysed material was cDNA or gDNA that came from T cells, B-cell-depleted T cells, or PBMCs.

The trim removed 0 bases at V and 5 bases at J, leaving 26 bases unmatched. The CDR3 consists of 24 residues. The germline gives CDR1 MDHEN, CDR2 SYDVKM. Original processing methods: Amplifying reference gene primers gave estimates of nucleated cell counts. Assay: immunoSEQ multiplex PCR; the TCRdb copy retains only in-frame clones and omits some. The V and J calls and the clone size are those of that table, but D and trimming were determined from the DNA. The sample includes about 300,000 clones, more than 70% seen only once; the top ten take roughly 1.1%. The genes are TRBV28 and TRBJ2-1; 12 bases fit TRBD2. The sequenced sample was peripheral blood. This TCR derives from a woman aged 45-65 years with acute or convalescent COVID-19. The CDR3 coding sequence is TGTGCCAGCAGTTTATGGATACAAACAAAGACTAGCGGGGGCTATCTCCGCGGAGACAATGAGCAGTTCTTC. This codes for CASSLWIQTKTSGGYLRGDNEQFF.